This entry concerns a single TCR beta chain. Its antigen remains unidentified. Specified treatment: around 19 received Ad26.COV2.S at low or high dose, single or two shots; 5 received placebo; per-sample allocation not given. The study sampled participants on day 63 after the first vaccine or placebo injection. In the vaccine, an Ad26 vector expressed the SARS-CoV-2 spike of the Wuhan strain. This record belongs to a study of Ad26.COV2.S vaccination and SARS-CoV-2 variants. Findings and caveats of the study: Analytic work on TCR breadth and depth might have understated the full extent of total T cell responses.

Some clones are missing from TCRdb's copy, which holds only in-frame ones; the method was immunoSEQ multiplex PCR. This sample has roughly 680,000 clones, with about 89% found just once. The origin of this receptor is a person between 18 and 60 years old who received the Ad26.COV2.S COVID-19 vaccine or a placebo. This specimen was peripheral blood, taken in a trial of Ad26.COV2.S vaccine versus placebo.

This chain's CDR3 is CAISEVGYTEAFF. In DNA, the CDR3 is TGTGCCATCAGTGAAGTGGGATACACTGAAGCTTTCTTT. This chain uses TRBV10-3 with TRBJ1-1, with no clear D. The germline gives CDR1 ENHRY, CDR2 SYGVKD. The CDR3 has 13 residues. The V end was cut by 3 bases, the J end by 3 bases, with 8 bases between.